The present T cell receptor beta chain was sequenced within a study of blood T cell repertoires in COVID-19. Across the whole study: Samples came from the United States, Italy and Spain, spanning acute and convalescent COVID-19. T cells, B-cell-depleted T cells, or PBMCs provided the cDNA or gDNA that served as material.

As originally analysed: Estimated nucleated cell counts came from reference gene primer amplification. Repertoires were generated with immunoSEQ multiplex PCR, while TCRdb's copy carries only in-frame clones and drops some. Clone size and the V and J calls come from that table; the DNA yielded D and trimming. Of more than 110,000 clones listed, around 87% are singletons. This TCR came from a woman aged 40 to 50 with acute or convalescent COVID-19. The source material was peripheral blood.

CDR3 nucleotides: TGTGCCAGCAGTTACCTACCTCCGGGACAGGGGGCACTCCTCCACTTT. Translating gives CASSYLPPGQGALLHF. The genes are TRBV6-5 and TRBJ1-6; 12 nucleotides agree with TRBD1. The CDR3 runs to 16 residues. The V and J ends lost 2 bases and 15 bases, in that order; junction bases with no gene match: 11. Germline values: CDR1 MNHEY, CDR2 SVGAGI.